This TCR beta chain comes out of a study of post-analysis software for immune sequencing data. General study findings and limits: There were four or five TRBV segments more frequent in patients than controls, and TRBV5-6, TRBV5-1 and TRBV20-1 were among them. F measure grouped same-batch samples tightly together. Among multiple sclerosis patients, normalized Chao1 diversity was significantly below that of controls.

Every TCR beta cDNA library bore unique molecular identifiers. Each batch of roughly 1 to 10 million T cells produced 500,000 to 550,000 cDNA molecules. TCRdb independently ran MiXCR on the PCR reads; one entry per CDR3 protein. In the table there are about 180,000 distinct CDR3 sequences, 30% of which are singletons. V shed 3 bases and J 15 bases; nucleotides not matched to a gene: 7. The CDR3 is made up of 12 amino acids. On this clonotype: The antigen is unknown.

The sequence derives from a girl aged 10 to 17 with multiple sclerosis. The V and J genes are TRBV12-3 or TRBV12-4 and TRBJ2-1; 8 nucleotides align to TRBD2. Sequencing used blood. The CDR3 here is CASSFTGTRGFF. The CDR3 nucleotides read TGTGCCAGCAGTTTCACCGGGACTAGGGGGTTCTTC.